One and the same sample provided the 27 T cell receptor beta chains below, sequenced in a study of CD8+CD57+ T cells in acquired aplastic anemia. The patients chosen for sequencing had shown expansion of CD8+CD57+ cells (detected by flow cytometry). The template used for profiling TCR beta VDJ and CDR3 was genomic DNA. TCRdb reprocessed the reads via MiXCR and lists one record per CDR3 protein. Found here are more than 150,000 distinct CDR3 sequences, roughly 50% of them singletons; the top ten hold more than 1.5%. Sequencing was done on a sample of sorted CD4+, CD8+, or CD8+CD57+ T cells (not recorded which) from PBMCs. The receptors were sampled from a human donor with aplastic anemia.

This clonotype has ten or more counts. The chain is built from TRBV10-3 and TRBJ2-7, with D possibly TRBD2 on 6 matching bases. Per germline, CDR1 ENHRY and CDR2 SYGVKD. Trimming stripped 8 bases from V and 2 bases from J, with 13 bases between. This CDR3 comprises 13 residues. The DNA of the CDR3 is TGTGCCATCTCCAAGGGAGGTACCTACGAGCAGTACTTC. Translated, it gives CAISKGGTYEQYF.

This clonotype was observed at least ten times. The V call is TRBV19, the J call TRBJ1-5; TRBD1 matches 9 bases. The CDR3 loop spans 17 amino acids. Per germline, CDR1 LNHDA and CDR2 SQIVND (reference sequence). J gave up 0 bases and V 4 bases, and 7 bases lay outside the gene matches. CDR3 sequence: CASSTTGQGSSNQPQHF. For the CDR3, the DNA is TGTGCCAGTAGTACCACTGGACAGGGGAGTAGCAATCAGCCCCAGCATTTT.

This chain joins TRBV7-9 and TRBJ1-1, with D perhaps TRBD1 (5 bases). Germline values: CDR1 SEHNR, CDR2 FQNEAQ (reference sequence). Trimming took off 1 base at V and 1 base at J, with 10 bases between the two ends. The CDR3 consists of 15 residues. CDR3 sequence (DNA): TGTGCCAGCAGCTTAGAGGGGTTAGGGAACACTGAAGCTTTCTTT. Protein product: CASSLEGLGNTEAFF. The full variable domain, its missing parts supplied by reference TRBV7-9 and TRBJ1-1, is DTGVSQNPRHKITKRGQNVTFRCDPISEHNRLYWYRQTLGQGPEFLTYFQNEAQLEKSRLLSDRFSAERPKGSFSTLEIQRTEQGDSAMYLCASSLEGLGNTEAFFGQGTRLTVV.

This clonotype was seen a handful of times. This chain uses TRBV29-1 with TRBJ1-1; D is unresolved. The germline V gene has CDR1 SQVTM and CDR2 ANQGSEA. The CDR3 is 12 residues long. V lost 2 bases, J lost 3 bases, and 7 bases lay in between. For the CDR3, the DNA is TGCAGCGTTGAAAGGGAGTACACTGAAGCTTTCTTT. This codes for CSVEREYTEAFF.

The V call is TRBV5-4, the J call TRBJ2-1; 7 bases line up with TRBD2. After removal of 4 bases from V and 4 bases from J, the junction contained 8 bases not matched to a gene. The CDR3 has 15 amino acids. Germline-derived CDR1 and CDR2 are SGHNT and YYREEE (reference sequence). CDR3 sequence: CASSVGGMGYNEQFF. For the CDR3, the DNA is TGTGCCAGCAGCGTGGGGGGGATGGGGTACAATGAGCAGTTCTTC.

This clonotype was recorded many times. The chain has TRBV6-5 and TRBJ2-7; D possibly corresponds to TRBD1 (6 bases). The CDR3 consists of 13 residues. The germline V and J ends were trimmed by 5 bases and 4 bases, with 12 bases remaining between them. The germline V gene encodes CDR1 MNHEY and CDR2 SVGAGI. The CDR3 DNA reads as TGTGCCAGCAGTAGACAGGTTTCTTACGAGCAGTACTTC. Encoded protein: CASSRQVSYEQYF.

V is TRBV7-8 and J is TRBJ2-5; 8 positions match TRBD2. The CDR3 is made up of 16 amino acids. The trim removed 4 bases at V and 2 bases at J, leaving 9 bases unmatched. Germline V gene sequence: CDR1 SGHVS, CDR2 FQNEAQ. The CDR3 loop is CASSSVGGAPQETQYF. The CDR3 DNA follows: TGTGCCAGCAGCTCCGTCGGGGGGGCCCCACAAGAGACCCAGTACTTC. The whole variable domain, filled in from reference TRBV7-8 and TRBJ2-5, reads GAGVSQSPRYKVAKRGQDVALRCDPISGHVSLFWYQQALGQGPEFLTYFQNEAQLDKSGLPSDRFFAERPEGSVSTLKIQRTQQEDSAVYLCASSSVGGAPQETQYFGPGTRLLVL.

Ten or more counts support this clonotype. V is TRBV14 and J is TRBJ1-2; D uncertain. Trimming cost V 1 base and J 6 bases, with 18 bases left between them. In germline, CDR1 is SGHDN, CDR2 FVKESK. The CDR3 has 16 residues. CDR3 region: CASSQVEGDAYDGYTF. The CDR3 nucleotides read TGTGCCAGCAGCCAAGTAGAAGGAGACGCCTATGATGGCTACACCTTC.

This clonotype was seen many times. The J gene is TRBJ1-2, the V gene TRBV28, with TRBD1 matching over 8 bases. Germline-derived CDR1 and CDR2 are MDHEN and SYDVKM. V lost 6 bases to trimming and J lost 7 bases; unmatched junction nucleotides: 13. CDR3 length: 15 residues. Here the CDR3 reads CASSLQGQGWGGYTF. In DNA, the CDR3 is TGTGCCAGCAGCTTGCAAGGACAGGGCTGGGGTGGCTACACCTTC.

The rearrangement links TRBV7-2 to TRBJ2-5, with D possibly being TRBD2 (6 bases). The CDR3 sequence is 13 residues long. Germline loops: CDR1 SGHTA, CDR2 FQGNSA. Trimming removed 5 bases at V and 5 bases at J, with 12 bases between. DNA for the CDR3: TGTGCCAGCAGCCGACCGGGACTCGAGACCCAGTACTTC. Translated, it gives CASSRPGLETQYF.

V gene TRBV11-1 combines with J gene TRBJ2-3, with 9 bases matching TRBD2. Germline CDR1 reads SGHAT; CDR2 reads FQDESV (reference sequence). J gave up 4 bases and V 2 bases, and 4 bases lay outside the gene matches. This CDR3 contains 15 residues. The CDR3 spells CASSLRLAGSDTQYF. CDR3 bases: TGTGCCAGCAGCTTACGGCTAGCGGGGTCAGATACGCAGTATTTT.

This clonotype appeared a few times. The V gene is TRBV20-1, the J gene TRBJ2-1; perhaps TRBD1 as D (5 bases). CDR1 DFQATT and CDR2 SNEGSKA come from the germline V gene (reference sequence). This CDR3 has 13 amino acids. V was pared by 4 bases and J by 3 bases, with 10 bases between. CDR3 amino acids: CSANTGDYNEQFF. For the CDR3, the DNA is TGCAGTGCTAACACAGGAGACTACAATGAGCAGTTCTTC.

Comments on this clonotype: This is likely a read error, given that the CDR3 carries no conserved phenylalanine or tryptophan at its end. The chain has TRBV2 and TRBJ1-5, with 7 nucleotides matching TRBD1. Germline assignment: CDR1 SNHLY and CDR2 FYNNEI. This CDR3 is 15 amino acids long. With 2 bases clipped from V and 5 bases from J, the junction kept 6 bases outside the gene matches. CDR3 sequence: CASSEYGQAYQPQHL. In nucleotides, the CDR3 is TGTGCCAGCAGTGAATATGGACAGGCATATCAGCCCCAGCATCTT.

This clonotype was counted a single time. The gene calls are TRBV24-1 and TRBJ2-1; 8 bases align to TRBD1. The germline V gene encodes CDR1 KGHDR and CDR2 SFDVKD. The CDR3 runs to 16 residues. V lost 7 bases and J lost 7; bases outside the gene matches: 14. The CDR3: CATSVSAAGGGNEQFF. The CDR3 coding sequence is TGTGCCACCAGCGTTTCAGCGGCAGGGGGCGGGAATGAGCAGTTCTTC.

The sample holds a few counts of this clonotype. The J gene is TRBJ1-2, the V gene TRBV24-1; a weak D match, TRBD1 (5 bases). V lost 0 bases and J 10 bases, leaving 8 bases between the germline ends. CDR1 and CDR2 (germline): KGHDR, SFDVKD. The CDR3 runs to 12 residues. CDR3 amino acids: CATSDLDSFYTF. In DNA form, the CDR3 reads TGTGCCACCAGTGATTTGGACAGTTTCTACACCTTC.

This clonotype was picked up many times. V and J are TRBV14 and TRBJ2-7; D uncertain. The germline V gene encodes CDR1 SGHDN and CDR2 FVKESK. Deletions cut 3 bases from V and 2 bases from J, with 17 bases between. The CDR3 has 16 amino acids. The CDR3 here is CASSHPEPPGAYEQYF. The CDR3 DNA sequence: TGTGCCAGCAGCCACCCCGAACCGCCTGGGGCCTACGAGCAGTACTTC.

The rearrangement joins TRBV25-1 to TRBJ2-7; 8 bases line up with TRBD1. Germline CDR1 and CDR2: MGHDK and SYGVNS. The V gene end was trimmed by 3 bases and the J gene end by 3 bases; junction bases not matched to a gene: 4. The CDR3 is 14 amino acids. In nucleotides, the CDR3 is TGTGCCAGCAGTGATGGGACAGGTGACTACGAGCAGTACTTC. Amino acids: CASSDGTGDYEQYF.

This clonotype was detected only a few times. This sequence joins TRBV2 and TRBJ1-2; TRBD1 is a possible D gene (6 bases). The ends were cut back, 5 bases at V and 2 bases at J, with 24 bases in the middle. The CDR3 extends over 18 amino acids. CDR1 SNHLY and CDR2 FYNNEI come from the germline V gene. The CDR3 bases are TGTGCCAGCAGTCCCCTACCTCCGGGACAAGGGAGGAACTATGGCTACACCTTC. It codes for CASSPLPPGQGRNYGYTF.

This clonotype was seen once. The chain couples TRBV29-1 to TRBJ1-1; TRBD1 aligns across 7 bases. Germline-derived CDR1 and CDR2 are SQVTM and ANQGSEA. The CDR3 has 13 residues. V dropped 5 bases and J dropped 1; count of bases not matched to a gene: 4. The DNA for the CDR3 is TGCAGCGTTTCGACAGGGACGAACACTGAAGCTTTCTTT. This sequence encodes CSVSTGTNTEAFF.

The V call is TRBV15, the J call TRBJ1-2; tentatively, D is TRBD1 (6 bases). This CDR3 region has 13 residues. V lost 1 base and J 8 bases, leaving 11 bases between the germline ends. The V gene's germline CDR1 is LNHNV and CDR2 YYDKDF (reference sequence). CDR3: CATSRGNREGYTF. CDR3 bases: TGTGCCACCAGCAGAGGGAACAGGGAAGGCTACACCTTC.

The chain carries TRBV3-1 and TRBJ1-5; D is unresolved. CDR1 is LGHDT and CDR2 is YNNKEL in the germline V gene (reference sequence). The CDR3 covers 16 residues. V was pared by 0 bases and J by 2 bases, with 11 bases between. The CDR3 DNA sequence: TGTGCCAGCAGCCAAGAGGGGAGGGTTGGCAATCAGCCCCAGCATTTT. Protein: CASSQEGRVGNQPQHF.

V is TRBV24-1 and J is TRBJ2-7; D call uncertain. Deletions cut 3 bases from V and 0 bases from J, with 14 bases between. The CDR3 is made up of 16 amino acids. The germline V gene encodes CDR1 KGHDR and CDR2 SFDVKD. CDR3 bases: TGTGCCACCAGTGATAAAGGGTATTGGAGCTCCTACGAGCAGTACTTC. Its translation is CATSDKGYWSSYEQYF.

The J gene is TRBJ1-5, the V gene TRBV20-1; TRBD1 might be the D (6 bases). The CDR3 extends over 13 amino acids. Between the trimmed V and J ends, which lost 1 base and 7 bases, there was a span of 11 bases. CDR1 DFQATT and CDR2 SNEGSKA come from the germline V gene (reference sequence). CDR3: CSARAGGAQPQHF. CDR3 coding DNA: TGCAGTGCTAGAGCTGGGGGCGCGCAGCCCCAGCATTTT.

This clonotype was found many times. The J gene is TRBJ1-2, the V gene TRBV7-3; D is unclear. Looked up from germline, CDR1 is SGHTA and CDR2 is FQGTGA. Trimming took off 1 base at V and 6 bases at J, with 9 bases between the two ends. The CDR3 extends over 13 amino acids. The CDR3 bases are TGTGCCAGCAGCTTAAAACGGGTCGATGGCTACACCTTC. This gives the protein CASSLKRVDGYTF.

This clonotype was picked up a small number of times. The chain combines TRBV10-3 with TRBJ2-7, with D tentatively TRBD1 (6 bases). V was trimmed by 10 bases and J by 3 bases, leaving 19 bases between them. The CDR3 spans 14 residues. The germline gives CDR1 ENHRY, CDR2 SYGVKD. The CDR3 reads CANSLGGDNYEQYF. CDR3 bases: TGTGCCAACAGCCTAGGGGGAGATAACTACGAGCAGTACTTC.

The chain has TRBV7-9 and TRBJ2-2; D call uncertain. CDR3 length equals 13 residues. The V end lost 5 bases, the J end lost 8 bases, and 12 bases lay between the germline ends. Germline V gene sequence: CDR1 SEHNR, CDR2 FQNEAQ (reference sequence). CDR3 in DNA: TGTGCCAGCAGCCTAGGCAGTTCGGGGGAGCTGTTTTTT. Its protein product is CASSLGSSGELFF.

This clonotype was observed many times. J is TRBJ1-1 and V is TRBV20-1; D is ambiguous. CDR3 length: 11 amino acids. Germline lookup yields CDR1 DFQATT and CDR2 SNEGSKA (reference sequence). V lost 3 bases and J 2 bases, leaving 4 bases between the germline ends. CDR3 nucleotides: TGCAGTGCTAGGGACAACACTGAAGCTTTCTTT. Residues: CSARDNTEAFF.